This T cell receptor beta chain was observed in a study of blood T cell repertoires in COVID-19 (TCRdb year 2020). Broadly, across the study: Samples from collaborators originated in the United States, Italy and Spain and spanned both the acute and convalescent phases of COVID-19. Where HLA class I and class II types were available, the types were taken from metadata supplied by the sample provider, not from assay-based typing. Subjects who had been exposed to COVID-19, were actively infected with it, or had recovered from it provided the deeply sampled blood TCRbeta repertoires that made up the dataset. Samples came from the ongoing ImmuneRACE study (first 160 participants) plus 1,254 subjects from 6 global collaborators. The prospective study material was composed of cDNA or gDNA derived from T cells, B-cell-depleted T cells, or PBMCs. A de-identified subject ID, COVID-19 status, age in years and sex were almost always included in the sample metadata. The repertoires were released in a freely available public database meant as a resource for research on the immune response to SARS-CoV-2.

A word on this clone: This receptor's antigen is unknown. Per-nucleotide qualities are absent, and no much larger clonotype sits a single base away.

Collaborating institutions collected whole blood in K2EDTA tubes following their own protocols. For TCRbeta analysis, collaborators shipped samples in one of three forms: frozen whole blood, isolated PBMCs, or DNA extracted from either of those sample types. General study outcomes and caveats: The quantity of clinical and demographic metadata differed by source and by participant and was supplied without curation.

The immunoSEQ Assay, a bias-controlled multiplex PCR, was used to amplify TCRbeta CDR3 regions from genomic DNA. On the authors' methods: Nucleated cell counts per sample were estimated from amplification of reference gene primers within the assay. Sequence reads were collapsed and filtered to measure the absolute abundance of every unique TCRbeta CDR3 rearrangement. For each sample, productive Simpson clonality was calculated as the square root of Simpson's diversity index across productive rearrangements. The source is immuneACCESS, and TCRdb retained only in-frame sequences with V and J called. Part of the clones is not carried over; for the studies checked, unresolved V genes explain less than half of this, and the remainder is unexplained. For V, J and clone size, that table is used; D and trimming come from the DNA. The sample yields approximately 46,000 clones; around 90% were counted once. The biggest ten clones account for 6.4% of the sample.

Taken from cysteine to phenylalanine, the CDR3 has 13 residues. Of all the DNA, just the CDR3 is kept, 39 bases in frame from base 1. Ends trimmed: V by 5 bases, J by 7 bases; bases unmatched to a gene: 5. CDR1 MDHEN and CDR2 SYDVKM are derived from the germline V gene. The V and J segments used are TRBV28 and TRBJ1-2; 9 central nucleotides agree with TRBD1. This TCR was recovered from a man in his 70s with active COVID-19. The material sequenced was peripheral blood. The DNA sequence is TGTGCCAGCAGTCAGGGACAGGGCCGTGGCTACACCTTC. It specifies CASSQGQGRGYTF.